These T cell receptor beta chains were read from a single sample in a study of blood T cell repertoires in COVID-19. Only in-frame clones appear in the TCRdb table, and some are missing; sequencing was by immunoSEQ multiplex PCR. The sample lists some 190,000 clones, 80% to 90% occurring once. The sample consisted of peripheral blood. The receptor source for this set is a man younger than 35 with active or convalescent COVID-19. Both conserved end residues are part of each CDR3. Each record gives: V gene, D gene, J gene, clone size, CDR3 DNA, CDR3 protein. The D gene is left open where the match is weak. A row's size may be missing; if present it is once, few, many or a size class.

V: TRBV24-1
D: -
J: TRBJ2-2
size: -
DNA: TGTGCCACCAGAGCCGGGATGAACACCGGGGAGCTGTTTTTT
CDR3: CATRAGMNTGELFF

V: TRBV6-6
D: -
J: TRBJ2-1
size: -
DNA: TGTGCCAGCAGTTACGATGCGGGGAACTTCAATGAGCAGTTCTTC
CDR3: CASSYDAGNFNEQFF

V: TRBV12-3/TRBV12-4
D: -
J: TRBJ2-1
size: -
DNA: TGTGCCAGCAGTAGTTCCAGCGTACTAGGGCAGTTCTTC
CDR3: CASSSSSVLGQFF

V: TRBV6-4
D: TRBD2
J: TRBJ2-3
size: -
DNA: TGTGCCAGCAGTGACTCGTCGACTAGCGGGGGGGGCACAGATACGCAGTATTTT
CDR3: CASSDSSTSGGGTDTQYF

V: TRBV6-1
D: -
J: TRBJ1-2
size: -
DNA: TGTGCCAGCAGTGAACTTCGGCAGGAAGCAGGGTATGGCTACACCTTC
CDR3: CASSELRQEAGYGYTF

V: TRBV28
D: -
J: TRBJ2-4
size: -
DNA: TGTGCCAGCAGTTCCCACGGGGGCAAAAACATTCAGTACTTC
CDR3: CASSSHGGKNIQYF

V: TRBV20-1
D: TRBD1
J: TRBJ1-1
size: few
DNA: TGCAGTGCTAGTCCAAGCGACAGGGCGAACACTGAAGCTTTCTTT
CDR3: CSASPSDRANTEAFF

V: TRBV25-1
D: TRBD1
J: TRBJ1-2
size: -
DNA: TGTGCCAGCAGTTTACAGGGGGCCGGCTATGGCTACACCTTC
CDR3: CASSLQGAGYGYTF

V: TRBV5-1
D: -
J: TRBJ2-7
size: -
DNA: TGCGCCAGCAGGGGGCAGGGCGGCGAGCAGTACTTC
CDR3: CASRGQGGEQYF

V: TRBV20-1
D: -
J: TRBJ2-7
size: -
DNA: TGCAGCGCAAGGATCGGGTACGAGCAGTACTTC
CDR3: CSARIGYEQYF

V: TRBV28
D: TRBD1
J: TRBJ1-6
size: -
DNA: TGTGCCAGCAGTTCGTACAAGGGATCGCAGGACAGGGGGGATTCACCCCTCCACTTT
CDR3: CASSSYKGSQDRGDSPLHF

V: TRBV19
D: -
J: TRBJ1-1
size: few
DNA: TGTGCCAGTAGCAACATCCTGAACACTGAAGCTTTCTTT
CDR3: CASSNILNTEAFF

V: TRBV19
D: -
J: TRBJ1-5
size: -
DNA: TGTGCCAGTAGTCAACACCGAGGGGGTACGCCCCAGCATTTT
CDR3: CASSQHRGGTPQHF

V: TRBV5-4
D: -
J: TRBJ1-2
size: few
DNA: TGTGCCAGCAGCTTGGATACCGACAGGCGCGGCTACACCTTC
CDR3: CASSLDTDRRGYTF

V: TRBV18
D: TRBD1
J: TRBJ2-3
size: -
DNA: TGTGCCAGCTCACCCGTCCGGGACAGGGTCGCAGATACGCAGTATTTT
CDR3: CASSPVRDRVADTQYF

V: TRBV29-1
D: -
J: TRBJ1-3
size: -
DNA: TGCAGCGGTAAATCTGGAAACACCATATATTTT
CDR3: CSGKSGNTIYF

V: TRBV5-1
D: -
J: TRBJ1-2
size: -
DNA: TGCGCCAGCAGCTTGGTTTCCGGGTCTGGTGGCTACACCTTC
CDR3: CASSLVSGSGGYTF

V: TRBV27
D: TRBD2
J: TRBJ2-7
size: -
DNA: TGTGCCAGCAGAGCGGGACTAGCGGGACGCTACGAGCAGTACTTC
CDR3: CASRAGLAGRYEQYF

V: TRBV28
D: -
J: TRBJ1-1
size: -
DNA: TGTGCCAGCAGCTTAAACAGGGACACTGAAGCTTTCTTT
CDR3: CASSLNRDTEAFF